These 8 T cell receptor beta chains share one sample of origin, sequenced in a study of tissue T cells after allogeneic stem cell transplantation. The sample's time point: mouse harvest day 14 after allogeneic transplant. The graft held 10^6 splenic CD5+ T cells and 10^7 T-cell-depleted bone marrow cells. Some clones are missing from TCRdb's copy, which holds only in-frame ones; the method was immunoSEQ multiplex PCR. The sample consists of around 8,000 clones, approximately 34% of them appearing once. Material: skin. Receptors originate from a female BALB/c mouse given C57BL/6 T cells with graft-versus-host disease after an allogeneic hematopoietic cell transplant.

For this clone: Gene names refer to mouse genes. This CDR3 is CASSLDRVSYEQYF. The sequenced CDR3 bases are TGTGCCAGCAGCTTGGACAGGGTCTCCTATGAACAGTAC. The chain has TRBV4 and TRBJ2-7; TRBD1 matches 8 bases. Coverage ceases 1 residue before the CDR3 finishes, and the germline J gene fills in the end. After removal of 4 bases from V and 0 bases from J, the junction contained 2 bases not matched to a gene. The CDR3 spans 14 residues. Per germline, CDR1 LGHDT and CDR2 YNNKQL (reference sequence).

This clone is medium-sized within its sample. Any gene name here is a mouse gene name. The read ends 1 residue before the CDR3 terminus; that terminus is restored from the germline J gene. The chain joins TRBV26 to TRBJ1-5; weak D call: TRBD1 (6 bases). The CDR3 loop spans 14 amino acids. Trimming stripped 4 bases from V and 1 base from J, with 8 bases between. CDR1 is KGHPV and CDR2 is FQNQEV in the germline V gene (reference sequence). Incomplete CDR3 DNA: TGTGCCAGCAGTCGGGGACAAAACAACCAGGCTCCGCTT. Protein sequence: CASSRGQNNQAPL. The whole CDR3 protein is CASSRGQNNQAPLF.

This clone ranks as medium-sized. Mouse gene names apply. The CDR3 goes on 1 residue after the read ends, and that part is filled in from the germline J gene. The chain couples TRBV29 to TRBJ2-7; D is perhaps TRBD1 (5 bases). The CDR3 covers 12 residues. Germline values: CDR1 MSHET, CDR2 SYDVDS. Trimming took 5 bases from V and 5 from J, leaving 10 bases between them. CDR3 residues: CASSPQGHEQYF. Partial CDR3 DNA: TGTGCTAGCAGTCCCCAGGGCCATGAACAGTAC.

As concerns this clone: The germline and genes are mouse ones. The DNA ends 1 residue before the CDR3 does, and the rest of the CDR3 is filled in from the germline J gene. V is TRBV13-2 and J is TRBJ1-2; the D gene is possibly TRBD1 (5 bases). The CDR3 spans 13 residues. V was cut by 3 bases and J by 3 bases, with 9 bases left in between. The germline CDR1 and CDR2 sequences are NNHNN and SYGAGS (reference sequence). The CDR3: CASGAPTDSDYTF. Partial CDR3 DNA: TGTGCCAGCGGTGCCCCGACAGACTCCGACTACACC.

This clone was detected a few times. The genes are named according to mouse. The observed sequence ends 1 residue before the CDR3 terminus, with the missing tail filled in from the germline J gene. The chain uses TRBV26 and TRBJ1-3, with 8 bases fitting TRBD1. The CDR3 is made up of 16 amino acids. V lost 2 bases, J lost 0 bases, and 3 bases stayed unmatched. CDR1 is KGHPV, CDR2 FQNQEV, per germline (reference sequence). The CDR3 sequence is CASSLETGVSGNTLYF. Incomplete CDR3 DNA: TGTGCCAGCAGTCTGGAGACAGGGGTTTCTGGAAATACGCTCTAT.

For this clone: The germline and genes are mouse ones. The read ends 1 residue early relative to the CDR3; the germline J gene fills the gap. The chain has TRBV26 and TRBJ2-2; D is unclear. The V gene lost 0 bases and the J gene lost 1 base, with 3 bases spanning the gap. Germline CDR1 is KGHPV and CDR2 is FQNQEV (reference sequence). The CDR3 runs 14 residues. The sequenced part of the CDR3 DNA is TGTGCCAGCAGTCTGTCGATAAACACCGGGCAGCTCTAC. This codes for CASSLSINTGQLY. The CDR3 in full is CASSLSINTGQLYF.

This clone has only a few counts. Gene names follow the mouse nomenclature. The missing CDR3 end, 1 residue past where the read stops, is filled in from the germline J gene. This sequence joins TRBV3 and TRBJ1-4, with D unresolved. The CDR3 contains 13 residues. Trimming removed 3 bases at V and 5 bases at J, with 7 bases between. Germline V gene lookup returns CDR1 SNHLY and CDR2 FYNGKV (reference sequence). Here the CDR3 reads CASSFRGNERLFF. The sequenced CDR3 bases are TGTGCCAGCAGCTTTCGGGGTAACGAAAGATTATTT.

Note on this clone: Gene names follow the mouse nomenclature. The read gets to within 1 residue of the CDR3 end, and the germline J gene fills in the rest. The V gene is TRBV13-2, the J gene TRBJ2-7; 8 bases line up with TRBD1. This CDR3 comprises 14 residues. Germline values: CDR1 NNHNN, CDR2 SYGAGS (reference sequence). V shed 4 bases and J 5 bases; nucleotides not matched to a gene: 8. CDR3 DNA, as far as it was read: TGTGCCAGCGGTCATAGGGCAGGGGGCAATGAACAGTAC. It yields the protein CASGHRAGGNEQY. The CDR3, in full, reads CASGHRAGGNEQYF.